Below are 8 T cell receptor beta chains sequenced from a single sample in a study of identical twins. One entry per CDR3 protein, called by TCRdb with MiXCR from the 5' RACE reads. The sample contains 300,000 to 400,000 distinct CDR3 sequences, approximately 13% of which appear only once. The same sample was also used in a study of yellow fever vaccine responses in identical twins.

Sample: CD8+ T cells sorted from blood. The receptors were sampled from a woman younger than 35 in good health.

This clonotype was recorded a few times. Here the CDR3 DNA reads TGTGCCAGCAGCGAGATAAGAAATGAGCAGTTCTTC. Translation gives CASSEIRNEQFF. The chain joins TRBV7-9 to TRBJ2-1; D remains unclear. This CDR3 contains 12 residues. CDR1 is SEHNR and CDR2 is FQNEAQ in the germline V gene (reference sequence). V gave up 5 bases and J gave up 7 bases, with 9 bases separating them.

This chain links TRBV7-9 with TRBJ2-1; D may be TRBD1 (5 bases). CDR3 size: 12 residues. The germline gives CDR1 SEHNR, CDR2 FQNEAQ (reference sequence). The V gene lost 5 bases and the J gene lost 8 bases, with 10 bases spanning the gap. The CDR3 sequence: CASSPIGDEQFF. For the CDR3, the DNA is TGTGCCAGCAGCCCAATAGGGGATGAGCAGTTCTTC.

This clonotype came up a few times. CDR3 bases: TGTGCCAGCATGGGGCCGCGGACTGAAGCTTTCTTT. Protein: CASMGPRTEAFF. The chain uses TRBV2 and TRBJ1-1, with a weak D call TRBD1 (5 bases). This CDR3 is built from 12 residues. Trimming took off 7 bases at V and 5 bases at J, with 11 bases between the two ends. Germline lookup yields CDR1 SNHLY and CDR2 FYNNEI.

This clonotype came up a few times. CDR3 protein: CASSQSTGYNQPQHF. The CDR3 DNA reads TGCGCCAGCAGCCAATCGACAGGGTACAATCAGCCCCAGCATTTT. The J gene is TRBJ1-5, the V gene TRBV4-1; 7 bases are shared with TRBD1. The CDR3 has 15 residues. With V trimmed by 2 bases and J by 3 bases, 4 bases remained unmatched. Germline V gene data show CDR1 as MGHRA and CDR2 as YSYEKL.

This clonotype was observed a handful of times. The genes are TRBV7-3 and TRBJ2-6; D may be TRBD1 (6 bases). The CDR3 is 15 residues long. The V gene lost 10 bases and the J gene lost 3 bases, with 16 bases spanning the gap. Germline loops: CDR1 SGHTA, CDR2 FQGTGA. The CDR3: CATGASSGGANVLTF. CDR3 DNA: TGTGCCACAGGGGCTAGCTCAGGTGGGGCCAACGTCCTGACTTTC. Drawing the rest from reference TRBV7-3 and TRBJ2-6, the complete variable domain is GAGVSQTPSNKVTEKGKYVELRCDPISGHTALYWYRQSLGQGPEFLIYFQGTGAADDSGLPNDRFFAVRPEGSVSTLKIQRTERGDSAVYLCATGASSGGANVLTFGAGSRLTVL.

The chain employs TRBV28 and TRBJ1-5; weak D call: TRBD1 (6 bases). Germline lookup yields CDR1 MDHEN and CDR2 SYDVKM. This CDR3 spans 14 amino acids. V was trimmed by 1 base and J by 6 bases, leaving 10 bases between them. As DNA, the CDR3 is TGTGCCAGCAGTTTATCCGGGGGCGGTCAGCCCCAGCATTTT. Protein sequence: CASSLSGGGQPQHF.

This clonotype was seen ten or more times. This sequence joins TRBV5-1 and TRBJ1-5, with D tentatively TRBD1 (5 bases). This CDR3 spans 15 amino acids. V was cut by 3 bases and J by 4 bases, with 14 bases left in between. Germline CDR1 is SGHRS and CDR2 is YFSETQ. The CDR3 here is CASSYNGATNQPQHF. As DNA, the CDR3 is TGCGCCAGCAGCTACAACGGGGCCACGAATCAGCCCCAGCATTTT.

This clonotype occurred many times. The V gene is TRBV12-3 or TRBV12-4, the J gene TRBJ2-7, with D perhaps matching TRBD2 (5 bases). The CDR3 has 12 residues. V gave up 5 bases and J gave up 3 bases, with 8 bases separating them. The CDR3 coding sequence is TGTGCCAGCAGTCCCGGGAACTACGAGCAGTACTTC. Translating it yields CASSPGNYEQYF.